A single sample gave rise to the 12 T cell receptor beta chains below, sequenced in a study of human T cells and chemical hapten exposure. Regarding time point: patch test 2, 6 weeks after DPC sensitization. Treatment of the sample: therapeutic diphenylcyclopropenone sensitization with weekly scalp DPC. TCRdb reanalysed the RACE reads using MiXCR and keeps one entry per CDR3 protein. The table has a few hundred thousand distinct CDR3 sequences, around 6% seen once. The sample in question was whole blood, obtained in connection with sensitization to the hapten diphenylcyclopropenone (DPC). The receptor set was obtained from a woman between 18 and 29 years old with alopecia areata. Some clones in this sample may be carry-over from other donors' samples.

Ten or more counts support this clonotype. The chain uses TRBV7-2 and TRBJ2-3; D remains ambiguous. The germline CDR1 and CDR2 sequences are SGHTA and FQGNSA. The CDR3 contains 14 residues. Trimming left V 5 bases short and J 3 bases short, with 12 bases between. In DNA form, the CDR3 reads TGTGCCAGCAGCCCGGATAGAGTTACAGATACGCAGTATTTT. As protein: CASSPDRVTDTQYF.

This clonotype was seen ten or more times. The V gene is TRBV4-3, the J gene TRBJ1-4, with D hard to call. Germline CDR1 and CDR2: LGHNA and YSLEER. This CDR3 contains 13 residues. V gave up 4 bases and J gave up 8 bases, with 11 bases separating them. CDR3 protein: CASSRELQEKLFF. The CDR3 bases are TGCGCCAGCAGCCGAGAATTACAGGAAAAACTGTTTTTT.

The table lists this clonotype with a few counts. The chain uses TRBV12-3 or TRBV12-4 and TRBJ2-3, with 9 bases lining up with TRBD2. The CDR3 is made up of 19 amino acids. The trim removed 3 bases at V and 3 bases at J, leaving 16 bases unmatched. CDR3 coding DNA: TGTGCCAGCAGTTTGCATAGCGGGGGAAGCTTTGGTCATACAGATACGCAGTATTTT. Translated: CASSLHSGGSFGHTDTQYF.

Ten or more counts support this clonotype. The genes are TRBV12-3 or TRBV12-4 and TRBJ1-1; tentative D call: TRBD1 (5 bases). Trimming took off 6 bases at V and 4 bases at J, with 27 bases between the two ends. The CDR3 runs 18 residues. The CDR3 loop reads CASRAEWGLLKSGTEAFF. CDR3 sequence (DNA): TGTGCCAGCAGGGCGGAATGGGGACTACTGAAATCGGGCACTGAAGCTTTCTTT.

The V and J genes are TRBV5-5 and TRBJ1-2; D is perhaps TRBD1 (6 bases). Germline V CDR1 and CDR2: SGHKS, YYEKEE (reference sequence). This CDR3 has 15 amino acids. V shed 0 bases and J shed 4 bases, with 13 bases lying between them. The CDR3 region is CASSLDRVFGYGYTF. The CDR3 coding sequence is TGTGCCAGCAGCTTGGACAGGGTATTTGGCTATGGCTACACCTTC.

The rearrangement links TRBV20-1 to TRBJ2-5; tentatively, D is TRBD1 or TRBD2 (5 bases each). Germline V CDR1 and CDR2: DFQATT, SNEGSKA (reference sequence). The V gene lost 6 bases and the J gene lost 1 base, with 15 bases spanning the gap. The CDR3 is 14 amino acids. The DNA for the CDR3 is TGCAGTGCCGGAACGGGACGGATCCAAGAGACCCAGTACTTC. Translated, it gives CSAGTGRIQETQYF.

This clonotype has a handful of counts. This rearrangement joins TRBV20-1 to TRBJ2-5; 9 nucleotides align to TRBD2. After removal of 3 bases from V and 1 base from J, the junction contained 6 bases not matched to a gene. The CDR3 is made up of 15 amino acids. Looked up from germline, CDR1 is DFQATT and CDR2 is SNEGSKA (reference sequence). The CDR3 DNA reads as TGCAGTGCTAGTGGGCTAGCGGGGATCCAAGAGACCCAGTACTTC. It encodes CSASGLAGIQETQYF.

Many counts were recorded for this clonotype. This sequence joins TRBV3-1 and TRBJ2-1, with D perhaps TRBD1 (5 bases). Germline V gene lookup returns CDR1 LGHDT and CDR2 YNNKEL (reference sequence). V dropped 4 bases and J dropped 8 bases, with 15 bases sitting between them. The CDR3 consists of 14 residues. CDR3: CASSPSGATDEQFF. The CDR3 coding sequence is TGTGCCAGCAGCCCATCTGGGGCAACCGATGAGCAGTTCTTC.

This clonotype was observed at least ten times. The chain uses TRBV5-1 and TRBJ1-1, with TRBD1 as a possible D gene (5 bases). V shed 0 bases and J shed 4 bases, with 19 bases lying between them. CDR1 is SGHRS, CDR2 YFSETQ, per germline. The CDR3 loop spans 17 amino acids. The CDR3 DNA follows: TGCGCCAGCAGCTTGGCAGGGACCCTCTCATGGGGCACTGAAGCTTTCTTT. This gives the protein CASSLAGTLSWGTEAFF.

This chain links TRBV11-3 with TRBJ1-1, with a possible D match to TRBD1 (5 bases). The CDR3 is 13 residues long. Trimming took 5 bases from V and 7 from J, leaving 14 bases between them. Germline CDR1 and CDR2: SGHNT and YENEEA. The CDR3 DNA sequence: TGTGCCAGCAGCCCTCAGGCGAGGGGTGAAGCTTTCTTT. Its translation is CASSPQARGEAFF.

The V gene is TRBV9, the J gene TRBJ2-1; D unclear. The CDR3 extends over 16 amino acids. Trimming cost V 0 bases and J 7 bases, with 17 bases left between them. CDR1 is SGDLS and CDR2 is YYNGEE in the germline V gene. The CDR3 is CASSVDGVPKRNEQFF. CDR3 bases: TGTGCCAGCAGCGTAGATGGGGTTCCCAAACGGAATGAGCAGTTCTTC.

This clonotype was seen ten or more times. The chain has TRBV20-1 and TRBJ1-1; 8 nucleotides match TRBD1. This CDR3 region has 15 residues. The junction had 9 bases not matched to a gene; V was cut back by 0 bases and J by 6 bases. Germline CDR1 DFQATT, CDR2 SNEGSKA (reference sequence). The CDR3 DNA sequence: TGCAGTGCTAGAGACCCAGGACAGGGTTCGGCTGAAGCTTTCTTT. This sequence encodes CSARDPGQGSAEAFF.